Below, 24 T cell receptor beta chains from the same sample are listed, as sequenced in a study of cytomegalovirus exposure and HLA in healthy donors. Primers included in the PCR were 60 Vbeta and 13 Jbeta primers. Produced via immunoSEQ multiplex PCR; TCRdb's table is partial and in-frame only. This sample yields about 150,000 clones, of which approximately 84% are seen a single time; roughly 2.3% belongs to the top ten. What was sequenced was PBMCs. These TCRs come from a woman aged 18-29 years in good health and CMV-seronegative.

The V gene is TRBV5-1, the J gene TRBJ2-7; tentatively, D is TRBD2 (5 bases). The V and J ends lost 3 bases and 3 bases respectively, with 16 bases between them. The CDR3 is 15 residues long. Germline CDR1 SGHRS, CDR2 YFSETQ. The DNA for the CDR3 is TGCGCCAGCAGCTCTGGTGACTACCCCGGCTACGAGCAGTACTTC. It translates to CASSSGDYPGYEQYF. Variable domain in full (rest from reference TRBV5-1 and TRBJ2-7): KAGVTQTPRYLIKTRGQQVTLSCSPISGHRSVSWYQQTPGQGLQFLFEYFSETQRNKGNFPGRFSGRQFSNSRSEMNVSTLELGDSALYLCASSSGDYPGYEQYFGPGTRLTVT.

V gene TRBV5-1 combines with J gene TRBJ2-1; 8 bases agree with TRBD1. CDR1 is SGHRS and CDR2 is YFSETQ in the germline V gene. This CDR3 has 15 residues. Trimming cost V 4 bases and J 8 bases; bases outside gene matches: 11. The CDR3 reads CASSPSRQGTHEQFF. The CDR3 bases are TGCGCCAGCAGCCCGTCGCGACAGGGGACGCATGAGCAGTTCTTC. Looking up the rest from reference TRBV5-1 and TRBJ2-1 gives the full variable domain: KAGVTQTPRYLIKTRGQQVTLSCSPISGHRSVSWYQQTPGQGLQFLFEYFSETQRNKGNFPGRFSGRQFSNSRSEMNVSTLELGDSALYLCASSPSRQGTHEQFFGPGTRLTVL.

Written as DNA, the CDR3 is TGTGCCACCAGCAGAGATAGGCTAGCGGGAGGGAATGAGCAGTTCTTC. Encoded protein: CATSRDRLAGGNEQFF. The chain couples TRBV15 to TRBJ2-1; TRBD2 aligns across 12 bases. CDR1 is LNHNV, CDR2 YYDKDF, per germline (reference sequence). This CDR3 is built from 16 residues. After removal of 0 bases from V and 7 bases from J, the junction contained 4 bases not matched to a gene.

The J gene is TRBJ1-1, the V gene TRBV18; the D gene is possibly TRBD1 (5 bases). With 0 bases removed from V and 5 bases from J, the gap between germline ends came to 7 bases. Germline CDR1 is KGHSH and CDR2 is LQKENI. This CDR3 is built from 13 residues. The CDR3 DNA is TGTGCCAGCTCACCACCGGGGGGGACTGAAGCTTTCTTT. Translation gives CASSPPGGTEAFF.

The chain has TRBV28 and TRBJ1-4; perhaps TRBD1 as D (5 bases). V was pared by 5 bases and J by 3 bases, with 16 bases between. The germline gives CDR1 MDHEN, CDR2 SYDVKM. The CDR3 totals 16 residues. CDR3 DNA sequence: TGTGCCAGCAGTCGAAACGGGGGGAAAGCTAATGAAAAACTGTTTTTT. It encodes CASSRNGGKANEKLFF. Supplemented by reference TRBV28 and TRBJ1-4, the full variable domain reads DVKVTQSSRYLVKRTGEKVFLECVQDMDHENMFWYRQDPGLGLRLIYFSYDVKMKEKGDIPEGYSVSREKKERFSLILESASTNQTSMYLCASSRNGGKANEKLFFGSGTQLSVL.

The chain combines TRBV5-1 with TRBJ2-7; tentatively, D is TRBD2 (5 bases). Germline loops: CDR1 SGHRS, CDR2 YFSETQ. V was cut by 7 bases and J by 7 bases, with 21 bases left in between. The CDR3 runs 14 residues. The CDR3 region has the DNA TGCGCCAGCGGTACGGAATCTCTACGGAGGGAGCAGTACTTC. Encoded protein: CASGTESLRREQYF.

The V call is TRBV18, the J call TRBJ1-2, with 7 bases that match TRBD1. From germline, CDR1 is KGHSH and CDR2 LQKENI. CDR3 length: 14 amino acids. The V segment lost 2 bases and the J segment 5 bases; nucleotides outside the gene matches: 5. This CDR3 is CASSPDREAYGYTF. The CDR3 nucleotides are TGTGCCAGCTCACCAGACAGGGAGGCGTATGGCTACACCTTC.

This clone was seen a handful of times. The chain combines TRBV28 with TRBJ2-4; TRBD2 is a possible D gene (6 bases). V was shortened by 7 bases and J by 2 bases, with 12 bases between the two germline ends. CDR3 size: 14 residues. Germline CDR1 MDHEN, CDR2 SYDVKM. The CDR3 DNA sequence: TGTGCCAGCAACTCAGGGAGGACCAAAAACATTCAGTACTTC. Its translation: CASNSGRTKNIQYF.

This clone was seen just once. The chain has TRBV12-5 and TRBJ1-2, with 8 bases aligning to TRBD1. The CDR3 contains 15 residues. The trim removed 1 base at V and 4 bases at J, leaving 5 bases unmatched. Per the germline V gene, CDR1 is LGHNT and CDR2 is FRNRAP. This CDR3 reads CASGLARGQVYGYTF. In DNA, the CDR3 is TGTGCTAGTGGTTTGGCAAGGGGACAGGTCTATGGCTACACCTTC. The full variable domain, completed using reference TRBV12-5 and TRBJ1-2, is DARVTQTPRHKVTEMGQEVTMRCQPILGHNTVFWYRQTMMQGLELLAYFRNRAPLDDSGMPKDRFSAEMPDATLATLKIQPSEPRDSAVYFCASGLARGQVYGYTFGSGTRLTVV.

V and J are TRBV7-2 and TRBJ2-5; 10 bases match TRBD2. This CDR3 comprises 16 residues. The germline V gene has CDR1 SGHTA and CDR2 FQGNSA. Trimming removed 10 bases from V and 4 bases from J; junction bases left unmatched: 15. The CDR3 coding sequence is TGTGCCAACCAGGCGGGGGGACTAGCGACTTCAGAGACCCAGTACTTC. Residues: CANQAGGLATSETQYF.

In this sample, this clone turned up once. The chain recombines TRBV9 with TRBJ2-1; weak D call: TRBD2 (5 bases). V was clipped by 0 bases and J by 0 bases, with 10 bases between them. Germline assignment: CDR1 SGDLS and CDR2 YYNGEE. The CDR3 extends over 16 amino acids. Here the CDR3 reads CASSVGTGISYNEQFF. The CDR3 DNA follows: TGTGCCAGCAGCGTAGGAACGGGAATCTCCTACAATGAGCAGTTCTTC.

The V and J genes are TRBV6-1 and TRBJ2-6; TRBD2 aligns across 7 bases. Germline CDR1 MNHNS, CDR2 SASEGT. The CDR3 runs to 17 residues. V shed 3 bases and J 1 base; nucleotides not matched to a gene: 6. The CDR3 is CASSEVAGPSGANVLTF. The CDR3 nucleotides read TGTGCCAGCAGTGAGGTAGCGGGCCCTTCTGGGGCCAACGTCCTGACTTTC.

This chain connects TRBV6-6 to TRBJ1-3, with no clear D. Germline V gene data show CDR1 as MNHNY and CDR2 as SVGAGI (reference sequence). CDR3 length: 14 amino acids. Trimming took off 5 bases at V and 0 bases at J, with 8 bases between the two ends. In DNA form, the CDR3 reads TGTGCCAGCAGTAAGGACTTCTCTGGAAACACCATATATTTT. Translation gives CASSKDFSGNTIYF.

The chain is built from TRBV5-1 and TRBJ2-3; a possible D gene is TRBD2 (5 bases). This CDR3 has 17 amino acids. Per the germline V gene, CDR1 is SGHRS and CDR2 is YFSETQ. V lost 3 bases and J 1 base, leaving 18 bases between the germline ends. The CDR3 DNA reads TGCGCCAGCAGCTCATTTACCGGGGTATTTGGCACAGATACGCAGTATTTT. This gives the protein CASSSFTGVFGTDTQYF.

The V gene is TRBV6-5, the J gene TRBJ2-7, with TRBD2 as a possible D gene (5 bases). TRBJ2-5 matches the DNA end more closely, so the J call is doubtful. Germline V gene data show CDR1 as MNHEY and CDR2 as SVGAGI. The CDR3 sequence is 15 residues long. The CDR3 spells CASSYEGGIATTQYF. CDR3 in DNA: TGTGCCAGCAGTTACGAGGGCGGCATAGCTACGACCCAGTACTTC.

This clone was observed a handful of times. The rearrangement links TRBV4-3 to TRBJ2-7; 7 bases fit TRBD2. CDR1 is LGHNA and CDR2 is YSLEER in the germline V gene. The CDR3 loop spans 15 amino acids. The J segment lost 3 bases and the V segment lost 1 base, leaving 6 bases of the junction unmatched. The CDR3 is CASSQGRLAVYEQYF. In DNA, the CDR3 is TGCGCCAGCAGCCAAGGGAGGCTAGCGGTCTACGAGCAGTACTTC.

As regards this clone: The germline gene is not matched at one end of the junction; a read error may be the cause. The gene calls are TRBV7-9 and TRBJ2-7; D is uncertain. Germline V gene lookup returns CDR1 SEHNR and CDR2 FQNEAQ (reference sequence). The CDR3 contains 12 residues. The CDR3 reads CSSSLVESEQYF. In DNA form, the CDR3 reads TGTTCCAGCAGCTTAGTGGAGTCCGAGCAGTACTTC.

The genes are TRBV7-9 and TRBJ1-4, with 7 bases matching TRBD1. The germline V gene has CDR1 SEHNR and CDR2 FQNEAQ (reference sequence). The CDR3 is 16 residues long. Trimming removed 2 bases from V and 3 bases from J; junction bases left unmatched: 6. CDR3 in amino acids: CASSLRGQGPNEKLFF. The CDR3 bases are TGTGCCAGCAGCTTAAGGGGGCAAGGGCCTAATGAAAAACTGTTTTTT.

The rearrangement uses TRBV21-1 and TRBJ2-3; TRBD1 is the table's D call, not checked against the DNA. TRBV21-1 is labeled a pseudogene. The CDR3 length is 19 residues. CDR3 sequence: CASSKVGPRDRGFPDTQYF. Written as DNA, the CDR3 is TGTGCCAGCAGCAAAGTGGGACCCCGGGACAGGGGGTTCCCAGATACGCAGTATTTT.

This chain joins TRBV9 and TRBJ2-7; 9 bases match TRBD1. Germline V CDR1 and CDR2: SGDLS, YYNGEE. V dropped 2 bases and J dropped 2; count of bases not matched to a gene: 5. CDR3 length: 15 residues. DNA of the CDR3: TGTGCCAGCAGCGTTACAGGGGGCGACCCCTACGAGCAGTACTTC. This sequence encodes CASSVTGGDPYEQYF. The whole variable domain, filled in from reference TRBV9 and TRBJ2-7, reads DSGVTQTPKHLITATGQRVTLRCSPRSGDLSVYWYQQSLDQGLQFLIQYYNGEERAKGNILERFSAQQFPDLHSELNLSSLELGDSALYFCASSVTGGDPYEQYFGPGTRLTVT.

The chain employs TRBV5-1 and TRBJ2-7; D is unresolved. From germline, CDR1 is SGHRS and CDR2 YFSETQ. The CDR3 totals 16 residues. Trimming took 2 bases from V and 0 from J, leaving 15 bases between them. CDR3 nucleotide sequence: TGCGCCAGCAGCTTCGTAAGCGCCGACGGCTCCTACGAGCAGTACTTC. Protein product: CASSFVSADGSYEQYF.

The chain employs TRBV5-1 and TRBJ2-1, with TRBD2 as a possible D gene (6 bases). The CDR3 contains 15 residues. The germline V gene encodes CDR1 SGHRS and CDR2 YFSETQ. V lost 1 base and J 4 bases, leaving 12 bases between the germline ends. DNA of the CDR3: TGCGCCAGCAGCTTGACGGCTAGCGAGTACAATGAGCAGTTCTTC. The encoded protein is CASSLTASEYNEQFF.

The CDR3 region is CASSSTGGRGTDTQYF. CDR3 DNA: TGCGCCAGCAGCTCCACAGGGGGCCGGGGCACAGATACGCAGTATTTT. The J gene is TRBJ2-3, the V gene TRBV5-1; 9 positions agree with TRBD1. The CDR3 extends over 16 amino acids. V dropped 3 bases and J dropped 1; count of bases not matched to a gene: 6. From germline, CDR1 is SGHRS and CDR2 YFSETQ.

The gene calls are TRBV12-2 and TRBJ1-2; whether TRBD1, the table's D call, matches the DNA was not checked. TRBV12-2 is designated a pseudogene. The CDR3 totals 13 residues. CDR3 sequence reads: CASRRTGGGIHTF. As DNA, the CDR3 is TGTGCAAGTCGGAGGACAGGGGGCGGCATTCACACCTTC.